The 29 T cell receptor beta chains presented below share a single source sample, sequenced in a study of T cell repertoires in cytomegalovirus infection. MiXCR, run by TCRdb on the reads, gives a single entry per CDR3 protein. The table includes tens of thousands of distinct CDR3 sequences, roughly 32% detected once. For these TCRs, the target antigens are not known. Sequencing used PBMCs, sequenced either directly or after in vitro stimulation (not recorded which). These receptors were collected from a human donor in good health (CMV status not recorded). Some clones in this sample may be carry-over from other donors' samples.

The gene calls are TRBV7-9 and TRBJ2-2; no firm D call. The V end lost 5 bases, the J end lost 5 bases, and 12 bases lay between the germline ends. Per the germline V gene, CDR1 is SEHNR and CDR2 is FQNEAQ (reference sequence). This CDR3 spans 14 amino acids. DNA of the CDR3: TGTGCCAGCAGCGGTAAACAGCTGACCGGGGAGCTGTTTTTT. It specifies CASSGKQLTGELFF.

This clonotype came up a few times. The gene calls are TRBV6-5 and TRBJ2-3, with a tentative D call TRBD1 (6 bases). V was pared by 9 bases and J by 1 base, with 14 bases between. CDR3 length: 14 residues. The germline CDR1 and CDR2 sequences are MNHEY and SVGAGI. The CDR3 DNA follows: TGTGCCAGTCGTTCAGGGGTAGGCACAGATACGCAGTATTTT. This sequence encodes CASRSGVGTDTQYF.

The V call is TRBV19, the J call TRBJ1-1; TRBD1 might be the D (5 bases). Between the trimmed V and J ends, which lost 4 bases and 3 bases, there was a span of 9 bases. The CDR3 spans 13 residues. CDR1 is LNHDA and CDR2 is SQIVND in the germline V gene (reference sequence). The CDR3 bases are TGTGCCAGTAGTACGGGACCCTACACTGAAGCTTTCTTT. It encodes CASSTGPYTEAFF.

This clonotype was observed many times. The V call is TRBV7-2, the J call TRBJ2-7, with TRBD2 matching 8 bases. V gave up 3 bases and J gave up 0 bases; unmatched junction bases: 13. The CDR3 covers 18 residues. From germline, CDR1 is SGHTA and CDR2 FQGNSA. CDR3 DNA sequence: TGTGCCAGCAGCTTTCACCCCACTGGGACTAGGCTCTCCTACGAGCAGTACTTC. This gives the protein CASSFHPTGTRLSYEQYF.

The J gene is TRBJ1-6, the V gene TRBV28, with D unresolved. Trimming cost V 2 bases and J 10 bases, with 6 bases left between them. The germline V gene encodes CDR1 MDHEN and CDR2 SYDVKM. The CDR3 runs 12 residues. The CDR3 sequence is CASSLLRSPLHF. CDR3 coding DNA: TGTGCCAGCAGTTTACTCCGATCACCCCTCCACTTT.

This chain links TRBV24-1 with TRBJ2-2, with D hard to call. V dropped 7 bases and J dropped 0 bases, with 8 bases sitting between them. The CDR3 has 14 residues. Per the germline V gene, CDR1 is KGHDR and CDR2 is SFDVKD. DNA for the CDR3: TGTGCCACCAGCGAGGCGTCGAACACCGGGGAGCTGTTTTTT. It is translated as CATSEASNTGELFF.

This clonotype is termed medium-sized (0.01 to 0.1%). The chain couples TRBV12-3 or TRBV12-4 to TRBJ2-3, with D tentatively TRBD2 (5 bases). Trimming took off 0 bases at V and 8 bases at J, with 15 bases between the two ends. The CDR3 has 15 amino acids. The DNA for the CDR3 is TGTGCCAGCAGTTTAGCTAGCGAGGGCTATGGTACGCAGTATTTT. It yields the protein CASSLASEGYGTQYF.

V is TRBV20-1 and J is TRBJ2-3; 7 positions agree with TRBD2. With V trimmed by 1 base and J by 2 bases, 9 bases remained unmatched. This CDR3 comprises 16 residues. Germline V gives CDR1 DFQATT, CDR2 SNEGSKA (reference sequence). CDR3 in DNA: TGCAGTGCTAGAGTTCAGCGGGGTGGGTACACAGATACGCAGTATTTT. Its protein is CSARVQRGGYTDTQYF.

The genes are TRBV4-1 and TRBJ1-4, with 8 bases lining up with TRBD1. This CDR3 comprises 14 residues. The J segment lost 5 bases and the V segment lost 4 bases, leaving 3 bases of the junction unmatched. Germline CDR1 and CDR2: MGHRA and YSYEKL. The CDR3 sequence is CASSRDRGNEKLFF. Here the CDR3 DNA reads TGCGCCAGCAGCCGAGACAGGGGAAATGAAAAACTGTTTTTT.

The chain joins TRBV19 to TRBJ2-2, with 8 bases fitting TRBD2. The V gene's germline CDR1 is LNHDA and CDR2 SQIVND (reference sequence). The J segment lost 6 bases and the V segment lost 3 bases, leaving 9 bases of the junction unmatched. CDR3 length equals 16 residues. CDR3 loop: CASSIGSGEVAGELFF. CDR3 nucleotide sequence: TGTGCCAGTAGTATCGGTAGCGGGGAGGTGGCCGGGGAGCTGTTTTTT.

This clonotype has ten or more counts. The chain couples TRBV7-2 to TRBJ1-6, with TRBD1 identical over 9 bases. With 1 base clipped from V and 7 bases from J, the junction kept 2 bases outside the gene matches. This CDR3 spans 15 amino acids. Germline-derived CDR1 and CDR2 are SGHTA and FQGNSA. CDR3 amino acids: CASSLGGTGNSPLHF. For the CDR3, the DNA is TGTGCCAGCAGCTTAGGGGGGACAGGGAATTCACCCCTCCACTTT. The complete variable domain, with remaining parts taken from reference TRBV7-2 and TRBJ1-6, reads GAGVSQSPSNKVTEKGKDVELRCDPISGHTALYWYRQSLGQGLEFLIYFQGNSAPDKSGLPSDRFSAERTGGSVSTLTIQRTQQEDSAVYLCASSLGGTGNSPLHFGNGTRLTVT.

The chain couples TRBV7-9 to TRBJ2-7; a weak D match, TRBD2 (5 bases). The CDR3 loop spans 12 amino acids. The ends were cut back, 0 bases at V and 6 bases at J, with 6 bases in the middle. Germline lookup yields CDR1 SEHNR and CDR2 FQNEAQ (reference sequence). This chain's CDR3 is CASSLAGSEQYF. CDR3 coding DNA: TGTGCCAGCAGCTTAGCTGGGAGCGAGCAGTACTTC.

This clonotype was recorded a few times. The V and J genes are TRBV7-9 and TRBJ2-1, with TRBD2 as a possible D gene (5 bases). The CDR3 is 15 amino acids. Germline V gives CDR1 SEHNR, CDR2 FQNEAQ (reference sequence). The V end was cut by 1 base, the J end by 10 bases, with 17 bases between. The DNA for the CDR3 is TGTGCCAGCAGCTTAGTTGGTATTCGGGGTGGCGAGCAGTTCTTC. Translating it yields CASSLVGIRGGEQFF.

This clonotype has more than one count but fewer than ten. The V call is TRBV11-2, the J call TRBJ2-3, with D possibly matching TRBD2 (6 bases). The CDR3 consists of 15 residues. Trimming left V 4 bases short and J 2 bases short, with 13 bases between. Looked up from germline, CDR1 is SGHAT and CDR2 is FQNNGV. The CDR3 protein is CASSSPGLPTDTQYF. CDR3 in DNA: TGTGCCAGCAGCTCCCCAGGACTACCCACAGATACGCAGTATTTT.

The chain is built from TRBV7-6 and TRBJ2-7; a possible D gene is TRBD1 (6 bases). In germline, CDR1 is SGHVS, CDR2 FNYEAQ. The CDR3 extends over 15 amino acids. The ends were cut back, 4 bases at V and 2 bases at J, with 15 bases in the middle. CDR3 in DNA: TGTGCCAGCAGCTCACCCGGGACACCGGCCTACGAGCAGTACTTC. As protein: CASSSPGTPAYEQYF.

The chain couples TRBV19 to TRBJ1-5; D gene unclear. Germline values: CDR1 LNHDA, CDR2 SQIVND (reference sequence). This CDR3 region has 13 residues. Between the trimmed V and J ends, which lost 4 bases and 7 bases, there was a span of 11 bases. In DNA form, the CDR3 reads TGTGCCAGTAGTAAGGGTGTGAACCAGCCCCAGCATTTT. Translation gives CASSKGVNQPQHF.

The chain employs TRBV15 and TRBJ2-7; D is unresolved. CDR3 size: 13 residues. V lost 0 bases to trimming and J lost 9 bases, with 12 bases between them. The germline V gene encodes CDR1 LNHNV and CDR2 YYDKDF (reference sequence). The CDR3 sequence: CATSRDVGRGQYF. DNA for the CDR3: TGTGCCACCAGCAGAGATGTAGGTCGCGGGCAGTACTTC.

This clonotype was counted a few times. The V gene is TRBV14, the J gene TRBJ1-1, with D unclear. CDR1 and CDR2 from the germline V gene are SGHDN and FVKESK. CDR3 length: 16 amino acids. V was pared by 4 bases and J by 0 bases, with 15 bases between. Here the CDR3 reads CASSPPRRFMNTEAFF. CDR3 sequence (DNA): TGTGCCAGCAGCCCTCCCCGTCGATTCATGAACACTGAAGCTTTCTTT.

The chain links TRBV9 to TRBJ2-1; possibly TRBD2 for D (6 bases). The V gene lost 3 bases and the J gene lost 7 bases, with 8 bases spanning the gap. Germline loops: CDR1 SGDLS, CDR2 YYNGEE. The CDR3 is 12 amino acids. Written as DNA, the CDR3 is TGTGCCAGCAGCGATCTAGCGAATGAGCAGTTCTTC. Translation: CASSDLANEQFF.

This clonotype was observed at least ten times. This sequence joins TRBV12-5 and TRBJ1-1, with D unresolved. Trimming left V 2 bases short and J 0 bases short, with 7 bases between. The CDR3 has 14 residues. Germline CDR1 LGHNT, CDR2 FRNRAP. CDR3 DNA: TGTGCTAGTGGTTTGAACGGCATGAACACTGAAGCTTTCTTT. Translating gives CASGLNGMNTEAFF.

This rearrangement joins TRBV10-1 to TRBJ2-2; possibly TRBD2 for D (5 bases). From germline, CDR1 is WNHNN and CDR2 SYGVQD (reference sequence). The CDR3 length is 14 residues. The V and J ends lost 4 bases and 6 bases respectively, with 12 bases between them. The CDR3 region is CASSAGSPPGELFF. The CDR3 DNA reads TGCGCCAGCAGTGCGGGGTCCCCCCCCGGGGAGCTGTTTTTT.

There are many counts of this clonotype. V is TRBV28 and J is TRBJ2-7, with a possible D match to TRBD1 (7 bases). Trimming cost V 4 bases and J 2 bases, with 15 bases left between them. CDR1 MDHEN and CDR2 SYDVKM come from the germline V gene. CDR3 length equals 15 residues. CDR3 in DNA: TGTGCCAGCAGTTCGGCGGGACAGATCACCTACGAGCAGTACTTC. As protein: CASSSAGQITYEQYF.

The chain uses TRBV7-9 and TRBJ2-7; possibly TRBD1 for D (6 bases). Trimming removed 4 bases at V and 1 base at J, with 17 bases between. The CDR3 spans 16 residues. Germline lookup yields CDR1 SEHNR and CDR2 FQNEAQ (reference sequence). The CDR3 loop is CASSSLRGDRSYEQYF. In DNA form, the CDR3 reads TGTGCCAGCAGCTCCTTAAGGGGAGACAGGTCCTACGAGCAGTACTTC.

This chain connects TRBV7-3 to TRBJ2-1; no definite D call. From germline, CDR1 is SGHTA and CDR2 FQGTGA. Between the trimmed V and J ends, which lost 1 base and 4 bases, there was a span of 17 bases. The CDR3 contains 17 residues. CDR3 coding DNA: TGTGCCAGCAGCTTAAAGGGCCCCGTGCGCCCTTACAATGAGCAGTTCTTC. Amino acids: CASSLKGPVRPYNEQFF.

V and J are TRBV28 and TRBJ1-1; no definite D call. The CDR3 has 13 amino acids. Looked up from germline, CDR1 is MDHEN and CDR2 is SYDVKM. With 7 bases removed from V and 1 base from J, the gap between germline ends came to 10 bases. CDR3 protein: CASKYAENTEAFF. CDR3 DNA sequence: TGTGCCAGCAAGTATGCGGAGAACACTGAAGCTTTCTTT.

CDR3 coding DNA: TGTGCCAGCAGTTATAGGGGGACAGGCTCCTACGAGCAGTACTTC. Translated: CASSYRGTGSYEQYF. This chain uses TRBV6-1 with TRBJ2-7; 8 bases map to TRBD1. The CDR3 has 15 residues. Germline V gene lookup returns CDR1 MNHNS and CDR2 SASEGT. Unmatched junction bases numbered 6, after V lost 5 bases and J lost 0 bases.

This clonotype was seen only a few times. V gene TRBV11-2 combines with J gene TRBJ1-2; no firm D call. The CDR3 has 14 residues. Germline assignment: CDR1 SGHAT and CDR2 FQNNGV. The ends were cut back, 5 bases at V and 8 bases at J, with 18 bases in the middle. The CDR3 here is CASSPLGGLGGYTF. The CDR3 DNA sequence: TGTGCCAGCAGCCCCCTCGGTGGGCTGGGGGGCTACACCTTC. Variable domain in full (rest from reference TRBV11-2 and TRBJ1-2): EAGVAQSPRYKIIEKRQSVAFWCNPISGHATLYWYQQILGQGPKLLIQFQNNGVVDDSQLPKDRFSAERLKGVDSTLKIQPAKLEDSAVYLCASSPLGGLGGYTFGSGTRLTVV.

This clonotype showed up just a few times. The chain is built from TRBV12-3 or TRBV12-4 and TRBJ1-3; D is uncertain. V was cut by 6 bases and J by 7 bases, with 4 bases left in between. The CDR3 is made up of 10 amino acids. CDR3 in amino acids: CASSRNTIYF. The DNA of the CDR3 is TGTGCCAGCAGCCGGAACACCATATATTTT.

There are many counts of this clonotype. The V and J genes are TRBV12-5 and TRBJ1-1; D is unresolved. CDR3 length: 16 amino acids. Germline CDR1 reads LGHNT; CDR2 reads FRNRAP. V dropped 2 bases and J dropped 1 base, with 14 bases sitting between them. The CDR3: CASGLPPWQENTEAFF. The CDR3 coding sequence is TGTGCTAGTGGTTTGCCCCCGTGGCAGGAGAACACTGAAGCTTTCTTT.